These T cell receptor beta chains were read from a single sample in a study of shared clonotypes between healthy human individuals. Produced via immunoSEQ multiplex PCR; TCRdb's table is partial and in-frame only. The sample includes roughly 2,000,000 clones, approximately 94% seen only once; the top ten take more than 0.95%. The specimen sequenced was naive CD8+ T cells sorted from blood. Receptors originate from a man younger than 35 in good health. Both conserved end residues are part of each CDR3. Each record gives: CDR3 DNA, CDR3 protein, J gene, V gene, D gene, clone size. D genes are given only for firm matches. Clone size is not always given. Where it is, it says once, few, many or a class for expanded clones.

CDR3nt: TGTGCCTGGAGTGTAGTAAGTGCTCCCGAAGCTTTCTTT; CDR3aa: CAWSVVSAPEAFF; j_gene: TRBJ1-1; v_gene: TRBV30; d_gene: NA; abundance: NA
CDR3nt: TGTGCCAGTATAGGGGATACTCCCTACGAGCAGTACTTC; CDR3aa: CASIGDTPYEQYF; j_gene: TRBJ2-7; v_gene: TRBV19; d_gene: NA; abundance: NA
CDR3nt: TGTGCCAGCAGCCCGACCGTGGGGGACGAAAAACTGTTTTTT; CDR3aa: CASSPTVGDEKLFF; j_gene: TRBJ1-4; v_gene: TRBV28; d_gene: NA; abundance: NA
CDR3nt: TGTGCCAGCACCTCTGTAGTGGGGCGAAAGACCCAGTACTTC; CDR3aa: CASTSVVGRKTQYF; j_gene: TRBJ2-5; v_gene: TRBV28; d_gene: NA; abundance: NA
CDR3nt: TGTGCCAGCAGTTCTAGCGGAGAGCAGTTCTTC; CDR3aa: CASSSSGEQFF; j_gene: TRBJ2-1; v_gene: TRBV6-5; d_gene: TRBD2; abundance: once
CDR3nt: TGTGCCAGCAGTGATAGGACAGGCCTTAGCTACGAGCAGTACTTC; CDR3aa: CASSDRTGLSYEQYF; j_gene: TRBJ2-7; v_gene: TRBV6-1; d_gene: TRBD1; abundance: NA
CDR3nt: TGCGCCAGCAGACTCCAGGGGGCGCGGGATGAGCAGTTCTTC; CDR3aa: CASRLQGARDEQFF; j_gene: TRBJ2-1; v_gene: TRBV10-2; d_gene: TRBD1; abundance: once
CDR3nt: TGTGCCAGTAGTAAGGCCGGGACAGGGGTTGTGGATACGCAGTATTTT; CDR3aa: CASSKAGTGVVDTQYF; j_gene: TRBJ2-3; v_gene: TRBV19; d_gene: TRBD1; abundance: once
CDR3nt: TGTGCCAGCAGCTCAGGGACAGGGTGGTCTTCACCCCTCCACTTT; CDR3aa: CASSSGTGWSSPLHF; j_gene: TRBJ1-6; v_gene: TRBV13; d_gene: TRBD1; abundance: NA
CDR3nt: TGTGCCAGCAGCTTGGCTCCGGGACAGGGAGATACGCAGTATTTT; CDR3aa: CASSLAPGQGDTQYF; j_gene: TRBJ2-3; v_gene: TRBV5-6; d_gene: TRBD1; abundance: NA
CDR3nt: TGTGCCAGCAGTTCGGGACTCTCCTACGAGCAGTACTTC; CDR3aa: CASSSGLSYEQYF; j_gene: TRBJ2-7; v_gene: TRBV5-4; d_gene: NA; abundance: NA
CDR3nt: TGTGCCAGTAGTATTACTGCCGGGGAGCTGTTTTTT; CDR3aa: CASSITAGELFF; j_gene: TRBJ2-2; v_gene: TRBV19; d_gene: NA; abundance: NA
CDR3nt: TGTGCCAGCTCCCCTTGGACAGGGAACACTGAAGCTTTCTTT; CDR3aa: CASSPWTGNTEAFF; j_gene: TRBJ1-1; v_gene: TRBV18; d_gene: TRBD1; abundance: NA
CDR3nt: TGTGCCAGCAGTTTAGAGCTCGGGGCTATCAATCAGCCCCAGCATTTT; CDR3aa: CASSLELGAINQPQHF; j_gene: TRBJ1-5; v_gene: TRBV28; d_gene: NA; abundance: NA
CDR3nt: TGTGCCAGCAGCTTAGAGGGAAGCGGGGTGGAGACAGATACGCAGTATTTT; CDR3aa: CASSLEGSGVETDTQYF; j_gene: TRBJ2-3; v_gene: TRBV11-2; d_gene: TRBD2; abundance: once
CDR3nt: TGTGCCAGCAGCTTAGCTAGCACAGATACGCAGTATTTT; CDR3aa: CASSLASTDTQYF; j_gene: TRBJ2-3; v_gene: TRBV7-6; d_gene: NA; abundance: NA
CDR3nt: TGCGCCAGCAGCCTAGCGGCGGGGTACGAGCAGTACTTC; CDR3aa: CASSLAAGYEQYF; j_gene: TRBJ2-7; v_gene: TRBV5-1; d_gene: TRBD2; abundance: NA
CDR3nt: TGTGCCAGCAGCGAACGAGGTACGGAGACCCAGTACTTC; CDR3aa: CASSERGTETQYF; j_gene: TRBJ2-5; v_gene: TRBV7-2; d_gene: NA; abundance: NA
CDR3nt: TGTGCCAGCAGTCACTGGGGCTCCATGAACACTGAAGCTTTCTTT; CDR3aa: CASSHWGSMNTEAFF; j_gene: TRBJ1-1; v_gene: TRBV6-5; d_gene: NA; abundance: NA
CDR3nt: TGTGCCAGCAGTGGGACTAGGACTAGCAAGAGCTCCTACAATGAGCAGTTCTTC; CDR3aa: CASSGTRTSKSSYNEQFF; j_gene: TRBJ2-1; v_gene: TRBV2; d_gene: TRBD2; abundance: NA
CDR3nt: TGCGCCAGCAGCCCAGGGACAGCCTACCAAGAGACCCAGTACTTC; CDR3aa: CASSPGTAYQETQYF; j_gene: TRBJ2-5; v_gene: TRBV5-1; d_gene: TRBD1; abundance: NA
CDR3nt: TGTGCCAGCAGTGAAGTAGAGCCGGGACAGGGGTCCCACGAGCAGTACTTC; CDR3aa: CASSEVEPGQGSHEQYF; j_gene: TRBJ2-7; v_gene: TRBV6-1; d_gene: TRBD1; abundance: NA
CDR3nt: TGTGCCATCAGTGATCCGGCAGGGAACACTGAAGCTTTCTTT; CDR3aa: CAISDPAGNTEAFF; j_gene: TRBJ1-1; v_gene: TRBV10-3; d_gene: NA; abundance: NA
CDR3nt: TGTGCCAGCAGCTCGGACAGCATCTATGGCTACACCTTC; CDR3aa: CASSSDSIYGYTF; j_gene: TRBJ1-2; v_gene: TRBV5-6; d_gene: NA; abundance: NA
CDR3nt: TGTGCCAGCAGCGTAGATCAGCGGGAGGGTAATGAGCAGTTCTTC; CDR3aa: CASSVDQREGNEQFF; j_gene: TRBJ2-1; v_gene: TRBV9; d_gene: TRBD2; abundance: NA
CDR3nt: TGTGCCAGCAGCTGGTCACCGGGCGACTCCTACGAGCAGTACTTC; CDR3aa: CASSWSPGDSYEQYF; j_gene: TRBJ2-7; v_gene: TRBV5-5; d_gene: NA; abundance: NA
CDR3nt: TGTGCCAGCAGCTTCACACAGAATGAGCAGTTCTTC; CDR3aa: CASSFTQNEQFF; j_gene: TRBJ2-1; v_gene: TRBV13; d_gene: NA; abundance: NA
CDR3nt: TGTGCCAGCAGCCCGGGACTAGCGAACACCGGGGAGCTGTTTTTT; CDR3aa: CASSPGLANTGELFF; j_gene: TRBJ2-2; v_gene: TRBV6-1; d_gene: TRBD2; abundance: once
CDR3nt: TGTGCCAGCAGCTTGGATTTTGGGGGGGAAGCTAACTATGGCTACACCTTC; CDR3aa: CASSLDFGGEANYGYTF; j_gene: TRBJ1-2; v_gene: TRBV5-6; d_gene: NA; abundance: NA
CDR3nt: TGTGCCAGCAGTTACGTCGGGACTGGCTTGGATACGCAGTATTTT; CDR3aa: CASSYVGTGLDTQYF; j_gene: TRBJ2-3; v_gene: TRBV6-5; d_gene: NA; abundance: NA
CDR3nt: TGTGCCAGCAGCGTAGACTATGGGCGGGAAAAACTGTTTTTT; CDR3aa: CASSVDYGREKLFF; j_gene: TRBJ1-4; v_gene: TRBV9; d_gene: NA; abundance: NA
CDR3nt: TGTGCCAGCAGCTCGGCAGGGAAAGGGAACACCGGGGAGCTGTTTTTT; CDR3aa: CASSSAGKGNTGELFF; j_gene: TRBJ2-2; v_gene: TRBV7-9; d_gene: NA; abundance: NA